Below are 27 T cell receptor beta chains sequenced from a single sample in a study of T cell responses to AZD1222 COVID-19 vaccine. The data were produced by immunoSEQ multiplex PCR, yet TCRdb's version contains in-frame clones alone and is incomplete. Among some 120,000 clones listed, 91% were seen once. The material sequenced was peripheral blood, taken on day 0 of AZD1222 vaccination. Receptor source: an adult in good health.

V usage is TRBV6-2 or TRBV6-3 and J usage is TRBJ2-2; D may be TRBD1 (5 bases). The CDR3 covers 14 residues. Trimming stripped 1 base from V and 4 bases from J, with 7 bases between. Looked up from germline, CDR1 is MNHEY and CDR2 is SVGEGT. CDR3 amino acids: CASSYFRVTGELFF. CDR3 coding DNA: TGTGCCAGCAGTTACTTCAGGGTCACCGGGGAGCTGTTTTTT.

This rearrangement joins TRBV19 to TRBJ1-5; D call uncertain. The V end was cut by 3 bases, the J end by 3 bases, with 12 bases between. The CDR3 sequence is 15 residues long. Germline V gene sequence: CDR1 LNHDA, CDR2 SQIVND (reference sequence). The CDR3, as DNA: TGTGCCAGTAGTATGTCGACGGCCTACAATCAGCCCCAGCATTTT. Translated, it gives CASSMSTAYNQPQHF.

CDR3 bases: TGTGCCAGCAGCCAAGGACACCTCGGTTGGGACACTGAAGCTTTCTTT. The encoded protein is CASSQGHLGWDTEAFF. This chain joins TRBV13 and TRBJ1-1; maybe TRBD1 (5 bases). Germline loops: CDR1 PRHDT, CDR2 FYEKMQ (reference sequence). Between the trimmed V and J ends, which lost 5 bases and 3 bases, there was a span of 19 bases. This CDR3 comprises 16 residues.

This clone was seen once. The V and J genes are TRBV5-6 and TRBJ1-1; the D gene is possibly TRBD1 (5 bases). Per germline, CDR1 SGHDT and CDR2 YYEEEE. There are 13 residues in the CDR3. V shed 4 bases and J shed 3 bases, with 10 bases lying between them. This CDR3 reads CASSAGRYTEAFF. The CDR3 DNA is TGTGCCAGCAGCGCGGGACGGTACACTGAAGCTTTCTTT.

The chain has TRBV18 and TRBJ1-5, with D unclear. Germline CDR1 reads KGHSH; CDR2 reads LQKENI. The CDR3 length is 13 residues. The V and J ends lost 3 bases and 4 bases respectively, with 7 bases between them. The CDR3 here is CASSPAGNQPQHF. The CDR3 DNA sequence: TGTGCCAGCTCACCCGCCGGGAATCAGCCCCAGCATTTT.

This clone has just one count. This rearrangement joins TRBV5-6 to TRBJ1-1, with unresolved D. This CDR3 comprises 15 residues. Germline-derived CDR1 and CDR2 are SGHDT and YYEEEE. Trimming removed 2 bases at V and 4 bases at J, with 15 bases between. CDR3 protein: CASSFGRTKGTEAFF. The CDR3 DNA reads as TGTGCCAGCAGCTTTGGCCGGACCAAGGGCACTGAAGCTTTCTTT.

The V gene is TRBV5-1, the J gene TRBJ2-1; 7 bases are shared with TRBD2. The trim removed 1 base at V and 5 bases at J, leaving 9 bases unmatched. The CDR3 contains 16 residues. The germline gives CDR1 SGHRS, CDR2 YFSETQ. The CDR3 protein is CASSLSRGSLHNEQFF. The CDR3 region has the DNA TGCGCCAGCAGCTTGTCACGCGGGAGTCTCCACAATGAGCAGTTCTTC.

This clone was recorded a few times. The rearrangement links TRBV5-4 to TRBJ2-7; 8 bases fit TRBD1. The length of the CDR3 is 15 residues. J was trimmed by 2 bases and V by 0 bases; bases with no gene match: 4. Germline CDR1 and CDR2: SGHNT and YYREEE (reference sequence). The CDR3 loop is CASSLGDRGTYEQYF. Here the CDR3 DNA reads TGTGCCAGCAGCTTGGGTGACAGGGGAACCTACGAGCAGTACTTC.

The chain employs TRBV27 and TRBJ2-1; TRBD1 or TRBD2 may be the D gene (5 bases each). V lost 2 bases to trimming and J lost 10 bases, with 15 bases between them. The CDR3 consists of 14 residues. Germline V gene data show CDR1 as MNHEY and CDR2 as SMNVEV (reference sequence). Here the CDR3 DNA reads TGTGCCAGCAGTTTAGGTAGGGGACCGGACGAGCAGTTCTTC. This encodes CASSLGRGPDEQFF.

V gene TRBV19 combines with J gene TRBJ1-4; D is possibly TRBD1 (6 bases). This CDR3 has 17 residues. Between the trimmed V and J ends, which lost 3 bases and 5 bases, there was a span of 19 bases. Germline CDR1 LNHDA, CDR2 SQIVND (reference sequence). CDR3 DNA: TGTGCCAGTAGTATGGCGGGGGCGGCATCTTCCAATGAAAAACTGTTTTTT. Protein sequence: CASSMAGAASSNEKLFF. Using reference TRBV19 and TRBJ1-4 for the parts outside the CDR3, the full variable domain is DGGITQSPKYLFRKEGQNVTLSCEQNLNHDAMYWYRQDPGQGLRLIYYSQIVNDFQKGDIAEGYSVSREKKESFPLTVTSAQKNPTAFYLCASSMAGAASSNEKLFFGSGTQLSVL.

The chain recombines TRBV19 with TRBJ1-5, with D maybe TRBD1 (6 bases). The V end was cut by 3 bases, the J end by 2 bases, with 8 bases between. The CDR3 runs to 14 residues. CDR1 and CDR2 (germline): LNHDA, SQIVND (reference sequence). As DNA, the CDR3 is TGTGCCAGTAGTATTGCAGGGGGCAATCAGCCCCAGCATTTT. Encoded protein: CASSIAGGNQPQHF. The variable domain in full, completed from reference TRBV19 and TRBJ1-5, reads DGGITQSPKYLFRKEGQNVTLSCEQNLNHDAMYWYRQDPGQGLRLIYYSQIVNDFQKGDIAEGYSVSREKKESFPLTVTSAQKNPTAFYLCASSIAGGNQPQHFGDGTRLSIL.

The V gene is TRBV4-3, the J gene TRBJ1-6; 11 bases are shared with TRBD1. This CDR3 comprises 17 residues. J was trimmed by 9 bases and V by 0 bases; bases with no gene match: 7. CDR1 and CDR2 (germline): LGHNA, YSLEER. The CDR3 coding sequence is TGCGCCAGCAGCCAAGATCTCGGGACAGGGGGAGGTTCACCCCTCCACTTT. Protein product: CASSQDLGTGGGSPLHF.

V gene TRBV27 combines with J gene TRBJ2-7; 9 nucleotides line up with TRBD2. The CDR3 has 15 amino acids. V lost 4 bases, J lost 2 bases, and 6 bases stayed unmatched. Germline V gene sequence: CDR1 MNHEY, CDR2 SMNVEV (reference sequence). CDR3 coding DNA: TGTGCCAGCAGTTCCCTAGCGGGAAGGGCCTACGAGCAGTACTTC. This sequence encodes CASSSLAGRAYEQYF.

This rearrangement joins TRBV4-3 to TRBJ2-2, with D hard to call. The V end was cut by 0 bases, the J end by 1 base, with 12 bases between. Germline V lookup: CDR1 LGHNA, CDR2 YSLEER. This CDR3 region has 17 residues. The CDR3 region has the DNA TGCGCCAGCAGCCAAGAACCGGACGCCCAGAACACCGGGGAGCTGTTTTTT. Amino acid sequence: CASSQEPDAQNTGELFF.

The rearrangement joins TRBV28 to TRBJ2-1, with D unclear. This CDR3 is 15 amino acids long. CDR1 is MDHEN and CDR2 is SYDVKM in the germline V gene. V was shortened by 6 bases and J by 0 bases, with 12 bases between the two germline ends. The CDR3 bases are TGTGCCAGCAGGGATACTTCGAGCTCCTACAATGAGCAGTTCTTC. It translates to CASRDTSSSYNEQFF. Full variable domain (remainder filled in from reference TRBV28 and TRBJ2-1): DVKVTQSSRYLVKRTGEKVFLECVQDMDHENMFWYRQDPGLGLRLIYFSYDVKMKEKGDIPEGYSVSREKKERFSLILESASTNQTSMYLCASRDTSSSYNEQFFGPGTRLTVL.

The rearrangement uses TRBV5-1 and TRBJ1-3; 7 bases are shared with TRBD1. The CDR3 has 16 amino acids. The germline V gene encodes CDR1 SGHRS and CDR2 YFSETQ. The ends lost 5 bases at V and 0 bases at J; junction bases unmatched: 8. CDR3 nucleotide sequence: TGCGCCAGCAGTCAAAGTACAGGGGCCTCTGGAAACACCATATATTTT. Protein: CASSQSTGASGNTIYF. Full variable domain (missing parts from reference TRBV5-1 and TRBJ1-3): KAGVTQTPRYLIKTRGQQVTLSCSPISGHRSVSWYQQTPGQGLQFLFEYFSETQRNKGNFPGRFSGRQFSNSRSEMNVSTLELGDSALYLCASSQSTGASGNTIYFGEGSWLTVV.

V gene TRBV7-2 combines with J gene TRBJ1-2; 7 bases align to TRBD1. This CDR3 region has 14 residues. V was pared by 2 bases and J by 6 bases, with 6 bases of the junction left unmatched. The V gene's germline CDR1 is SGHTA and CDR2 FQGNSA. The CDR3 DNA reads TGTGCCAGCAGCTTAAACAGGGGAATTGATGGCTACACCTTC. Translation gives CASSLNRGIDGYTF.

The chain combines TRBV18 with TRBJ2-6, with 7 bases aligning to TRBD2. Germline-derived CDR1 and CDR2 are KGHSH and LQKENI. V shed 3 bases and J 2 bases; nucleotides not matched to a gene: 1. The CDR3 spans 15 residues. CDR3 DNA sequence: TGTGCCAGCTCACCCCGGGGGGCTGGGGCCAACGTCCTGACTTTC. Translation: CASSPRGAGANVLTF. The full variable domain, in which reference TRBV18 and TRBJ2-6 provide the parts outside the CDR3, is NAGVMQNPRHLVRRRGQEARLRCSPMKGHSHVYWYRQLPEEGLKFMVYLQKENIIDESGMPKERFSAEFPKEGPSILRIQQVVRGDSAAYFCASSPRGAGANVLTFGAGSRLTVL.

This clone was picked up one time. The V gene is TRBV5-1, the J gene TRBJ2-3, with no clear D. V was clipped by 2 bases and J by 0 bases, with 7 bases between them. The CDR3 runs to 14 residues. CDR1 and CDR2 from the germline V gene are SGHRS and YFSETQ. This chain's CDR3 is CASSLGHSTDTQYF. CDR3 DNA sequence: TGCGCCAGCAGCTTAGGTCATAGCACAGATACGCAGTATTTT. The full variable domain, with the rest looked up from reference TRBV5-1 and TRBJ2-3, is KAGVTQTPRYLIKTRGQQVTLSCSPISGHRSVSWYQQTPGQGLQFLFEYFSETQRNKGNFPGRFSGRQFSNSRSEMNVSTLELGDSALYLCASSLGHSTDTQYFGPGTRLTVL.

The chain links TRBV6-5 to TRBJ1-1; D unclear. Germline CDR1 MNHEY, CDR2 SVGAGI. The V end lost 6 bases, the J end lost 2 bases, and 13 bases lay between the germline ends. The CDR3 runs to 14 residues. The CDR3 here is CASSISNGNTEAFF. As DNA, the CDR3 is TGTGCCAGCAGCATTTCAAACGGCAACACTGAAGCTTTCTTT.

The J gene is TRBJ2-7, the V gene TRBV7-8; 8 bases align to TRBD2. The CDR3 consists of 15 residues. CDR1 is SGHVS and CDR2 is FQNEAQ in the germline V gene. The J segment lost 6 bases and the V segment lost 2 bases, leaving 9 bases of the junction unmatched. The CDR3 DNA sequence: TGTGCCAGCAGCTTATACTGGCTAGCGGGCTCCGAGCAGTACTTC. It encodes CASSLYWLAGSEQYF.

The table lists this clone with a few counts. V usage is TRBV28 and J usage is TRBJ2-7; D is perhaps TRBD1 (5 bases). Deletions cut 7 bases from V and 6 bases from J, with 16 bases between. The CDR3 spans 13 residues. Germline lookup yields CDR1 MDHEN and CDR2 SYDVKM. The CDR3 region is CASTETAVGEQYF. For the CDR3, the DNA is TGTGCCAGCACCGAGACAGCTGTAGGCGAGCAGTACTTC.

The rearrangement links TRBV24-1 to TRBJ2-7, with D tentatively TRBD2 (7 bases). V was trimmed by 7 bases and J by 5 bases, leaving 14 bases between them. Germline assignment: CDR1 KGHDR and CDR2 SFDVKD. The CDR3 totals 13 residues. CDR3 bases: TGTGCCACCAGGGGGGGGCGCGAGAACGAGCAGTACTTC. Protein sequence: CATRGGRENEQYF.

There are a few counts of this clone. The chain employs TRBV5-1 and TRBJ2-7; tentatively, D is TRBD2 (7 bases). Germline V gene sequence: CDR1 SGHRS, CDR2 YFSETQ. The CDR3 has 17 residues. The germline V and J ends were trimmed by 2 bases and 7 bases, with 25 bases remaining between them. The CDR3 reads CASSLERDTILVEEQYF. CDR3 nucleotide sequence: TGCGCCAGCAGCTTAGAGCGGGACACCATCCTAGTAGAAGAGCAGTACTTC.

This sequence joins TRBV6-5 and TRBJ1-1, with D hard to call. Trimming shortened V by 0 bases and J by 10 bases, and 15 bases separated the two germline ends. Germline V gives CDR1 MNHEY, CDR2 SVGAGI. The CDR3 loop spans 14 amino acids. CDR3 region: CASSYSIRDTPAFF. For the CDR3, the DNA is TGTGCCAGCAGTTACTCGATTCGTGACACCCCAGCTTTCTTT.

The J gene is TRBJ1-2, the V gene TRBV12-3 or TRBV12-4; the match to TRBD1 covers 11 bases. Unmatched junction bases numbered 1, after V lost 5 bases and J lost 8 bases. The CDR3 is 12 amino acids. CDR3 sequence: CASSRDRGGYTF. The CDR3 DNA is TGTGCCAGCAGTAGGGACAGGGGGGGCTACACCTTC.

V usage is TRBV5-1 and J usage is TRBJ1-2; weak D call: TRBD1 (5 bases). Trimming shortened V by 0 bases and J by 2 bases, and 14 bases separated the two germline ends. The CDR3 consists of 16 residues. The germline CDR1 and CDR2 sequences are SGHRS and YFSETQ. CDR3 amino acids: CASSLDSRANNYGYTF. CDR3 in DNA: TGCGCCAGCAGCTTGGATTCCAGGGCAAACAACTATGGCTACACCTTC.